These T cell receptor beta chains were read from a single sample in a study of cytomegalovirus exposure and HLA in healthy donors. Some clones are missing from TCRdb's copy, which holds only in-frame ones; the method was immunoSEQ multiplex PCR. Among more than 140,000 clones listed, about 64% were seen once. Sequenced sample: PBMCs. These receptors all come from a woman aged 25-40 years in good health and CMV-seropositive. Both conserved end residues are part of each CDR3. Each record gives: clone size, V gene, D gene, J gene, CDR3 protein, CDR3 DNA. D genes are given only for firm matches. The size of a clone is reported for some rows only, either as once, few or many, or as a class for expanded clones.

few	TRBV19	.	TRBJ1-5	CASKGRQTYQPQHF	TGTGCCAGTAAGGGTCGACAGACATATCAGCCCCAGCATTTT
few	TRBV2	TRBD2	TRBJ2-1	CASSAWVGLAGGGEQFF	TGTGCCAGCAGTGCCTGGGTGGGTCTAGCGGGAGGGGGTGAGCAGTTCTTC
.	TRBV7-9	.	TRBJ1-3	CASSLGSGGGNTIYF	TGTGCCAGCAGCTTAGGGTCCGGGGGGGGAAACACCATATATTTT
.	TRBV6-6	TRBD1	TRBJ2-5	CATGEETQYF	TGCGCGACAGGGGAAGAGACCCAGTACTTC
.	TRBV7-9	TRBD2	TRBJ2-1	CASSFPVEAGESFF	TGTGCCAGCAGCTTCCCGGTAGAAGCGGGGGAGTCGTTCTTC
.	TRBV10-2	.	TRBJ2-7	CASSPIRTAAASYEQYF	TGCGCCAGCAGCCCCATTAGAACAGCCGCAGCTTCCTACGAGCAGTACTTC
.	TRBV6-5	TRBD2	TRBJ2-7	CATGTSASYEQYF	TGTGCCACCGGGACTAGCGCTTCCTACGAGCAGTACTTC
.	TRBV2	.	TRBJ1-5	CASSATGPDQPQHF	TGTGCCAGCAGCGCAACAGGGCCAGATCAGCCCCAGCATTTT
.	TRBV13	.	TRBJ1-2	CASSSGGGPNYGYTF	TGTGCCAGCAGCTCCGGTGGGGGCCCTAACTATGGCTACACCTTC
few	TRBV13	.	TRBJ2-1	CASRSVQGEQFF	TGTGCCAGCAGATCAGTCCAGGGTGAGCAGTTCTTC
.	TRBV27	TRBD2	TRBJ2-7	CASSFQAGGNAFYEQYF	TGTGCCAGCAGTTTTCAAGCGGGAGGGAATGCGTTCTACGAGCAGTACTTC
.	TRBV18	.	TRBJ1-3	CASSPRSLSGNTIYF	TGTGCCAGCTCACCCCGGAGTCTATCTGGAAACACCATATATTTT
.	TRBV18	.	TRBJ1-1	CASSPLVDTEAFF	TGTGCCAGCTCACCATTGGTAGACACTGAAGCTTTCTTT
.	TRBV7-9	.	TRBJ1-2	CASSPQGVYGYTF	TGTGCCAGCAGCCCACAGGGAGTCTATGGCTACACCTTC
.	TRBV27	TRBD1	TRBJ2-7	CASSLATGGLEQYF	TGTGCCAGCAGTCTCGCGACAGGGGGCCTCGAGCAGTACTTC
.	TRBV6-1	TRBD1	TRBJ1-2	CASSEARGTGDYGYTF	TGTGCCAGCAGTGAAGCCCGAGGTACAGGGGACTATGGCTACACCTTC
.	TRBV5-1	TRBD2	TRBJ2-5	CASSRGLAGDSETQYF	TGCGCCAGCAGCAGGGGCCTGGCGGGAGACTCCGAGACCCAGTACTTC
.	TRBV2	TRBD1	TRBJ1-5	CASSFQGTGGSNQPQHF	TGTGCCAGCAGTTTTCAAGGGACAGGGGGCAGCAATCAGCCCCAGCATTTT
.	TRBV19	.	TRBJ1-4	CASRGGRGREKLFF	TGTGCCAGTAGGGGGGGGAGGGGCCGAGAAAAACTGTTTTTT
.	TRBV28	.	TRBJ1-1	CASSLSPRSTEAFF	TGTGCCAGCAGTTTATCCCCAAGGAGCACTGAAGCTTTCTTT
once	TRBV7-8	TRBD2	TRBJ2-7	CASSFTRTSSYEQYF	TGTGCCAGCAGCTTCACTCGGACTAGTTCCTACGAGCAGTACTTC
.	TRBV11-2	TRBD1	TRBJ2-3	CASSLEGGGWDTQYF	TGTGCCAGCAGCTTAGAAGGGGGCGGGTGGGATACGCAGTATTTT
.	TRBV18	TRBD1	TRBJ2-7	CASSQAGTGATYEQYF	TGTGCCAGCTCACAAGCCGGGACAGGGGCGACCTACGAGCAGTACTTC
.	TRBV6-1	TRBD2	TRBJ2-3	CASSEAISGGVDTQYF	TGTGCCAGCAGTGAAGCGATTAGCGGGGGGGTGGATACGCAGTATTTT
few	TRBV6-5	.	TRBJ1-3	CASGRGNTIYF	TGTGCCAGCGGGAGGGGAAACACCATATATTTT
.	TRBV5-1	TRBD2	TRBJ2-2	CASGLAGGGVTGELFF	TGCGCCAGCGGATTAGCGGGAGGTGGTGTCACCGGGGAGCTATTTTTT
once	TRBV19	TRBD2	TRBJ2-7	CASSIVTSGSYEQYF	TGTGCCAGTAGTATAGTAACTAGCGGGTCCTACGAGCAGTACTTC
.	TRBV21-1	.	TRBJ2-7	CASRLSGGPYEQYF	TGTGCCAGCAGGCTCTCAGGGGGCCCTTACGAGCAGTACTTC
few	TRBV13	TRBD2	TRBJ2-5	CASSSVAGAEETQYF	TGTGCCAGCAGCTCTGTAGCGGGAGCGGAGGAGACCCAGTACTTC
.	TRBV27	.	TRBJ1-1	CASSWGDMNTEAFF	TGTGCCAGCAGTTGGGGGGATATGAACACTGAAGCTTTCTTT
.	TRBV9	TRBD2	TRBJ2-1	CASSAPGNSPGLAAGLVVGEQFF	TGTGCCAGCAGCGCTCCCGGCAACTCTCCGGGACTAGCGGCTGGTTTGGTAGTCGGTGAGCAGTTCTTC
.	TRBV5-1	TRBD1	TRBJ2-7	CASSLGQGEVEQYF	TGCGCCAGCAGCTTGGGACAGGGTGAAGTCGAGCAGTACTTC
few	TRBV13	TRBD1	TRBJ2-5	CASSFQGAGETQYF	TGTGCCAGCAGCTTCCAGGGGGCCGGAGAGACCCAGTACTTC
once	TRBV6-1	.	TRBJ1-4	CASSEVIGEEGEKLFF	TGTGCCAGCAGTGAAGTGATAGGGGAGGAAGGGGAAAAACTGTTTTTT
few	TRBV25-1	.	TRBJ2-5	CASNNRATETQYF	TGTGCCAGCAATAACAGGGCCACCGAGACCCAGTACTTC
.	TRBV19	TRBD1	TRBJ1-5	CASSPGTGHNQPQHF	TGTGCCAGTAGCCCCGGGACAGGCCACAATCAGCCCCAGCATTTT
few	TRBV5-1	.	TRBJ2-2	CASSGRSTNTGELFF	TGCGCCAGCAGTGGCAGAAGTACGAACACCGGGGAGCTGTTTTTT
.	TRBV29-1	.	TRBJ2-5	CSVEEGTGEFQETQYF	TGCAGCGTTGAAGAGGGGACGGGAGAATTCCAAGAGACCCAGTACTTC
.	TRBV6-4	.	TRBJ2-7	CVSCTRRGYEQYF	TGTGTCTCCTGCACGAGGAGGGGCTACGAGCAGTACTTC
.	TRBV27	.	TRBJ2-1	CASSLNPGSYNEQFF	TGTGCCAGCAGTTTAAATCCAGGGTCCTACAATGAGCAGTTCTTC
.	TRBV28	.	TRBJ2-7	CASSLVSSGLYEQYF	TGTGCCAGCAGTTTGGTTAGTTCAGGGCTCTACGAGCAGTACTTC
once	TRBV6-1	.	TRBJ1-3	CASSGGSSGNTIYF	TGTGCCAGCAGTGGCGGGAGCTCTGGAAACACCATATATTTT
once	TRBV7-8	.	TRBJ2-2	CASSLNEAGELFF	TGTGCCAGCAGCTTAAATGAGGCCGGGGAGCTGTTTTTT
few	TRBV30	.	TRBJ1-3	CAWARDNGNTIYF	TGTGCCTGGGCCAGGGACAATGGAAACACCATATATTTT
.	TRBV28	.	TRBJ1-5	CASSPGGVRNQPQHF	TGTGCCAGCAGTCCGGGCGGGGTGCGCAATCAGCCCCAGCATTTT
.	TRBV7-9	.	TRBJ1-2	CASSLSGGIDGYTF	TGTGCCAGCAGCTTAAGTGGGGGGATAGATGGCTACACCTTC
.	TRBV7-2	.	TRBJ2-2	CASSFDPSRTGELFF	TGTGCCAGCAGCTTCGACCCTAGCCGTACCGGGGAGCTGTTTTTT
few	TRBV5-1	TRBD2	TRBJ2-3	CASSPTSGETQYF	TGCGCCAGCAGCCCGACTAGCGGGGAAACGCAGTATTTT
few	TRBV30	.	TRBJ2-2	CAWSTHRVSFELFF	TGTGCCTGGAGTACCCACAGGGTTAGTTTCGAGCTGTTTTTT
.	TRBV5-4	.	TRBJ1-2	CASSSRVDSNYGYTF	TGTGCCAGCAGCTCCAGGGTAGATTCTAACTATGGCTACACCTTC
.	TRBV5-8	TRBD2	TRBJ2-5	CASSFPGLRGTQYF	TGTGCCAGCAGCTTCCCGGGACTACGGGGGACCCAGTACTTC
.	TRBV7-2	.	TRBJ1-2	CASSSRTGTTNGYTF	TGTGCCAGCAGCTCTCGCACCGGAACCACTAATGGCTACACCTTC
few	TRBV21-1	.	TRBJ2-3	CASSSPEGGSSTDTQYF	TGTGCCAGCAGCTCTCCCGAGGGGGGGAGTAGCACAGATACGCAGTATTTT
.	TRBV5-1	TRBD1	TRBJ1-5	CASSLYPGQGGGNQPQHF	TGCGCCAGCAGCTTATATCCGGGACAGGGGGGTGGCAATCAGCCCCAGCATTTT
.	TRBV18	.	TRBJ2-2	CASSAGGPTGELFF	TGTGCCAGCTCAGCAGGCGGGCCCACCGGGGAGCTGTTTTTT
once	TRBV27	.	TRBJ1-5	CASSSRWYGSLPGGNQPQHF	TGTGCCAGCAGCTCTCGATGGTATGGGTCCCTTCCCGGGGGCAATCAGCCCCAGCATTTT
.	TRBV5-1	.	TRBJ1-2	CASSLGAGDHNYGYTF	TGCGCCAGCAGCTTGGGAGCAGGGGACCATAACTATGGCTACACCTTC